This entry features one T cell receptor beta chain sequence. No cognate antigen has been identified for it. The data belong to a study of T cells expressing NK-cell markers (TCRdb year 2020). As for the study more broadly: Three sorted T-cell subsets (CD3+CD56+NKG2C+, CD3+CD56+NKG2C- and CD3+CD56-NKG2C+) from 8 or 9 donors had their TCR beta-chain repertoires profiled. Most of the eight sequenced donors were HCMV-seropositive and one was HCMV-seronegative. Illumina HiSeq 2000/2500, MiSeq or NextSeq was used to sequence libraries as 2 x 150 bp reads. The eight sequenced donors were randomly selected healthy volunteers, three men and five women.

A commercial ELISA kit detecting HCMV-specific IgG in serum was used to determine HCMV serostatus. Peripheral blood mononuclear cells were isolated from blood by Ficoll density gradient centrifugation. Via the germline V gene, CDR1 is SGHTA and CDR2 FQGNSA. The cysteine opens and the phenylalanine closes a CDR3 of 15 amino acids. The entry carries no DNA sequence. The paper as a whole reports these results and caveats: Whether the expanded NKG2C-expressing T cell clones were specific for HCMV antigens was left unclear. Those dominant clonotypes were again the most abundant among CD3+CD56-NKG2C+ cells in several donors, at roughly 25-65%. In roughly 6 donors, the dominant CD3+CD56+NKG2C+ clonotypes ranked among the top 10 CD8+ clonotypes, making up about 1.0-7.0% of CD8+ T cells.

The sequencer listed for this sample is Illumina HiSeq 2000. TCR beta cDNA libraries were made by 5'RACE template switching that added a universal primer site and unique molecular identifiers. cDNA synthesis was primed from the TCR beta constant segment, followed by two successive PCR amplification steps. For the original study's pipeline: Reads were demultiplexed and grouped by UMI with MIGEC, and clonotypes were assembled and quantified with MiTCR. To exclude erroneous sequences, any TCR cDNA sequence not supported by at least two reads was discarded. The tcR package was used for downstream repertoire analysis, with clonotypes matched between fractions based on CDR3 nucleotide sequence plus V segment. Antigen specificity was annotated against VDJdb with VDJmatch, allowing one amino acid substitution in CDR3. Reads reprocessed by TCRdb are summarized as one entry per CDR3 protein sequence, and DNA is absent. The V and J calls here are based on TCRdb, not the publication. The sample's table covers 150,000 to 200,000 distinct CDR3 sequences. 20% of the sample belongs to the ten largest clones.

The sample was blood T cells: a sorted CD56 or NKG2C T cell subset, CD4+ or CD8+ T cells, or bulk PBMC T cells (not recorded which). The TCR sequence derives from a man between 18 and 69 years old in good health. The chain uses TRBV7-2 and TRBJ2-3; as DNA is missing, the TRBD1 call by TCRdb cannot be tested. The CDR3 reads as follows: CASSLDGGWTDTQYF. Where the CDR3 stops, the reference TRBV7-2 and TRBJ2-3 genes take over; the full variable domain is GAGVSQSPSNKVTEKGKDVELRCDPISGHTALYWYRQSLGQGLEFLIYFQGNSAPDKSGLPSDRFSAERTGGSVSTLTIQRTQQEDSAVYLCASSLDGGWTDTQYFGPGTRLTVL.